The 7 T cell receptor beta chains presented below share a single source sample, sequenced in a study of T-cell reconstitution after alpha-beta-depleted transplantation in children. Library preparation (for TCRbeta) was performed with unique molecular identifiers. Each CDR3 protein gets one entry after TCRdb re-called the PCR reads with MiXCR. The repertoire holds fewer than 400,000 distinct CDR3 sequences, with around 25% as singletons. The sequencing here drew on PBMCs, mostly from graft donor cells, taken 180 days after TCRalphabeta/CD19-depleted stem cell transplant. These receptors all stem from a male patient younger than 18 who had a stem cell transplant for acute lymphoblastic leukemia, so the T cells may come from the graft donor.

This clonotype was detected only a few times. The gene calls are TRBV6-5 and TRBJ2-6; no clear D. V was cut by 0 bases and J by 1 base, with 7 bases left in between. The CDR3 runs 16 residues. CDR1 is MNHEY and CDR2 is SVGAGI in the germline V gene. CDR3 in amino acids: CASSYSIQSGANVLTF. The CDR3 coding sequence is TGTGCCAGCAGTTACTCGATCCAATCTGGGGCCAACGTCCTGACTTTC.

This chain connects TRBV27 to TRBJ2-7; perhaps TRBD1 as D (6 bases). The CDR3 loop spans 13 amino acids. CDR1 is MNHEY and CDR2 is SMNVEV in the germline V gene (reference sequence). Trimming shortened V by 3 bases and J by 3 bases, and 9 bases separated the two germline ends. The CDR3 here is CASSFPTGYEQYF. The DNA for the CDR3 is TGTGCCAGCAGTTTTCCGACAGGCTACGAGCAGTACTTC.

The gene calls are TRBV4-1 and TRBJ1-3; D is unresolved. This CDR3 is 17 amino acids long. V was trimmed by 1 base and J by 0 bases, leaving 13 bases between them. CDR1 MGHRA and CDR2 YSYEKL come from the germline V gene. The CDR3 bases are TGCGCCAGCAGCCAAGTAGGTGGCCAAAACTCTGGAAACACCATATATTTT. Its protein product is CASSQVGGQNSGNTIYF.

The genes are TRBV2 and TRBJ2-2; 9 bases are shared with TRBD1. CDR3 length equals 14 residues. CDR1 and CDR2 from the germline V gene are SNHLY and FYNNEI. The trim removed 9 bases at V and 4 bases at J, leaving 6 bases unmatched. The CDR3 spells CASTGGFSTGELFF. CDR3 coding DNA: TGTGCCAGTACAGGGGGCTTTAGCACCGGGGAGCTGTTTTTT.

The rearrangement uses TRBV5-1 and TRBJ1-1; weak D call: TRBD1 (5 bases). This CDR3 contains 14 residues. With 0 bases removed from V and 5 bases from J, the gap between germline ends came to 11 bases. Germline V gene sequence: CDR1 SGHRS, CDR2 YFSETQ. CDR3 sequence (DNA): TGCGCCAGCAGCTTGGAGGGGAGAGGGACTGAAGCTTTCTTT. Protein: CASSLEGRGTEAFF.

This clonotype has only a few counts. This chain joins TRBV20-1 and TRBJ2-1; D perhaps matches TRBD2 (5 bases). The V end lost 7 bases, the J end lost 7 bases, and 14 bases lay between the germline ends. This CDR3 region has 12 residues. Looked up from germline, CDR1 is DFQATT and CDR2 is SNEGSKA (reference sequence). CDR3 DNA: TGCAGTGTGGTTGGGCCGGGGAATGAGCAGTTCTTC. It encodes CSVVGPGNEQFF.

There are many counts of this clonotype. The rearrangement links TRBV9 to TRBJ1-1; possible D gene TRBD1, 5 bases. CDR1 and CDR2 from the germline V gene are SGDLS and YYNGEE. Deletions cut 0 bases from V and 2 bases from J, with 8 bases between. This CDR3 region has 14 residues. The CDR3 sequence: CASSVGGSNTEAFF. The DNA for the CDR3 is TGTGCCAGCAGCGTAGGGGGCTCTAACACTGAAGCTTTCTTT. The full variable domain, with the rest looked up from reference TRBV9 and TRBJ1-1, is DSGVTQTPKHLITATGQRVTLRCSPRSGDLSVYWYQQSLDQGLQFLIQYYNGEERAKGNILERFSAQQFPDLHSELNLSSLELGDSALYFCASSVGGSNTEAFFGQGTRLTVV.